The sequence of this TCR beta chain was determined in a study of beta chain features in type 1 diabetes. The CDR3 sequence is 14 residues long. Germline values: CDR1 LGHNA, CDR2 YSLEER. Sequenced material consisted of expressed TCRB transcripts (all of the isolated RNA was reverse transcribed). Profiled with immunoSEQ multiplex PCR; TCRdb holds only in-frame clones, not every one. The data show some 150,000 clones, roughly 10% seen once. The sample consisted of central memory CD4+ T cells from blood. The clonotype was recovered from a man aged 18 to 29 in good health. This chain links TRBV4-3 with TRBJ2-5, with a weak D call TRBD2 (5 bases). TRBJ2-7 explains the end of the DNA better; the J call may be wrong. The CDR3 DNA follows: TGCGCCAGCAGCACCGAGGACTGGAGTTACGAGCAGTACTTC. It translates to CASSTEDWSYEQYF.